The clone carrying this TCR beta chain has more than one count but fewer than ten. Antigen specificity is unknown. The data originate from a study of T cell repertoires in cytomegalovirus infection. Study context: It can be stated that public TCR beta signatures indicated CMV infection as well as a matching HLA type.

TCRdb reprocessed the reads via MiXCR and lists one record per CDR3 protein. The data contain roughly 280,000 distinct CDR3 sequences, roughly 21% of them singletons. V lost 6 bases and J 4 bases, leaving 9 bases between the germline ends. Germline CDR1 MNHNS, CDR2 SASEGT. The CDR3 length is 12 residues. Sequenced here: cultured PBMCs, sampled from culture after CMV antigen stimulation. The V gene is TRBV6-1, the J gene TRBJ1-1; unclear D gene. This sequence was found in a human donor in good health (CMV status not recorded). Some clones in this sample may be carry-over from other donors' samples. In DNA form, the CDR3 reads TGTGCCAGCAGCAAGGTTGGCACTGAAGCTTTCTTT. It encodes CASSKVGTEAFF.